The present entry profiles one T cell receptor (beta chain) with its context. Its antigen remains unidentified. Germline CDR1 and CDR2: LGHNA and YNFKEQ. Trimming removed 3 bases at V and 1 base at J, with 14 bases between. The CDR3 contains 16 residues. Produced via immunoSEQ multiplex PCR; TCRdb's table is partial and in-frame only. The data hold roughly 27,000 clones, with 90% observed a single time. This entry is derived from a study of T cells in localized non-small cell lung cancer. Study findings and constraints: T cell clonality was highest in uninvolved adjacent lung, above tumor. For the top 100 tumor clones, a median about 50 also appeared in adjacent lung. Overall survival was longer when the density of T cells in the blood was higher.

The chain uses TRBV4-2 and TRBJ2-3; TRBD2 is a possible D gene (6 bases). The TCR originated in a woman aged 35 to 69 with stage I lung adenocarcinoma. The source material was peripheral blood, sampled before any cancer treatment. In DNA, the CDR3 is TGTGCCAGCAGCCATGAGATAGCGGAGGGCACAGATACGCAGTATTTT. Translated, it gives CASSHEIAEGTDTQYF.